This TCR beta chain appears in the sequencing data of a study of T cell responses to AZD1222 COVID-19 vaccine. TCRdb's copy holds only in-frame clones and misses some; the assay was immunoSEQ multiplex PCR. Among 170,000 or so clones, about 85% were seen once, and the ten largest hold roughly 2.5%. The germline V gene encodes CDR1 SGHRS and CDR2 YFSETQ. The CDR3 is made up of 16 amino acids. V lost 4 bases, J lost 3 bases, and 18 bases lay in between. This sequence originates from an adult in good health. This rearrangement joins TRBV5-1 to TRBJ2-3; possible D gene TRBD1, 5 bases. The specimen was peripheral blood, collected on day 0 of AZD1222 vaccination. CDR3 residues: CASSPQGQLQTDTQYF. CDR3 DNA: TGCGCCAGCAGCCCGCAAGGACAACTCCAAACAGATACGCAGTATTTT.